The clone carrying this T cell receptor (beta chain) was seen a few times. What it binds is not known. The sample originates from a study of identical twins. All donors were healthy Caucasians. CDR1 is SGHRS, CDR2 YFSETQ, per germline. After removal of 5 bases from V and 3 bases from J, the junction contained 8 bases not matched to a gene. CDR3 length: 16 residues. MiXCR, applied by TCRdb to the 5' RACE reads, yields one record per CDR3 protein. The sample gives more than 350,000 distinct CDR3 sequences, 8.5% to 10% of which show up once; 7.5% to 9.5% is in the top ten. Study-wide points: With abundant cord blood beta clonotypes, insertions were fewer; memory repertoires showed no such pattern.

Source material: naive T cells sorted from blood. This chain connects TRBV5-1 to TRBJ2-1; 10 bases match TRBD2. This TCR derives from a woman aged 45 to 65 in good health. The DNA of the CDR3 is TGCGCCAGCAGGTTCCTAGCGGGAGAGGTCTACAATGAGCAGTTCTTC. Its translation: CASRFLAGEVYNEQFF.